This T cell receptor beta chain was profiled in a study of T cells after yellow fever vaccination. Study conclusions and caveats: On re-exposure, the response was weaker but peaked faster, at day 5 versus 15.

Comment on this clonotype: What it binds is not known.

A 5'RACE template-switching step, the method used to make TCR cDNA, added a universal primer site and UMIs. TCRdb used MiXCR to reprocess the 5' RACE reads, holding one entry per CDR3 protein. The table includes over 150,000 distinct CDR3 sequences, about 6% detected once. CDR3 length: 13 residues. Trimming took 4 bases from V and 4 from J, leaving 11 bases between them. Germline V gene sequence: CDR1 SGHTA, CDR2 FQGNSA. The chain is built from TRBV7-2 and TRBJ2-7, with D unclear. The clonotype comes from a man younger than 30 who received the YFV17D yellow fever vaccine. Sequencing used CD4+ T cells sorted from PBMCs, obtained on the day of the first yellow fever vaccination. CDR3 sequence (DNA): TGTGCCAGCAGCTCTCGGGTCGGGTACGAGCAGTACTTC. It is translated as CASSSRVGYEQYF.